Following are 29 T cell receptor beta chains from one sample sequenced in a study of shared clonotypes between healthy human individuals. The protocol was immunoSEQ multiplex PCR, while the TCRdb copy is restricted to in-frame clones and leaves out a portion. The sample includes 2,500,000 or so clones, 90% to 95% of them seen just once. Sequenced: naive CD4+ T cells sorted from blood. Subset meaning: CD45RA+ positively selected. All receptors come from a young man in good health.

The chain links TRBV7-2 to TRBJ1-1; TRBD1 might be the D (5 bases). Germline CDR1 and CDR2: SGHTA and FQGNSA. Trimming removed 5 bases at V and 3 bases at J, with 13 bases between. This CDR3 region has 14 residues. The DNA for the CDR3 is TGTGCCAGCAGCCACCAGGGAAGGGACACTGAAGCTTTCTTT. Translation: CASSHQGRDTEAFF.

Of note for this clone: Other DNA sequences in the sample encode the same CDR3. This rearrangement joins TRBV5-1 to TRBJ2-1, with D perhaps matching TRBD2 (5 bases). Germline V gene data show CDR1 as SGHRS and CDR2 as YFSETQ. V lost 3 bases, J lost 0 bases, and 7 bases lay in between. This CDR3 region has 14 residues. The CDR3 sequence is CASSSGSSYNEQFF. The CDR3 DNA reads as TGCGCCAGCAGCTCGGGGAGCTCCTACAATGAGCAGTTCTTC.

CDR3 in amino acids: CSVEDLDSSYEQYF. The CDR3 region has the DNA TGCAGCGTTGAAGATCTGGACAGCTCCTACGAGCAGTACTTC. J is TRBJ2-7 and V is TRBV29-1, with D possibly being TRBD1 (6 bases). The CDR3 totals 14 residues. Germline loops: CDR1 SQVTM, CDR2 ANQGSEA. Between the trimmed V and J ends, which lost 0 bases and 0 bases, there was a span of 9 bases.

The J gene is TRBJ2-3, the V gene TRBV28; 13 nucleotides agree with TRBD2. This CDR3 is built from 19 residues. Germline V lookup: CDR1 MDHEN, CDR2 SYDVKM. J lost 5 bases, V lost 5 bases, and 16 bases had no gene match. The CDR3 protein is CASSPSSGLAGTRGDTQYF. CDR3 in DNA: TGTGCCAGCAGTCCCTCATCGGGACTAGCGGGAACCCGGGGAGATACGCAGTATTTT.

Points on this clone: This specimen includes other DNA sequences encoding the same CDR3. The chain is built from TRBV18 and TRBJ1-6; D uncertain. In germline, CDR1 is KGHSH, CDR2 LQKENI. This CDR3 spans 15 amino acids. V gave up 3 bases and J gave up 0 bases, with 6 bases separating them. For the CDR3, the DNA is TGTGCCAGCTCACCCGGCAGCTCCTATAATTCACCCCTCCACTTT. This encodes CASSPGSSYNSPLHF.

The rearrangement joins TRBV5-1 to TRBJ1-4, with D perhaps TRBD1 (5 bases). Germline CDR1 and CDR2: SGHRS and YFSETQ. The CDR3 is 14 amino acids. The germline V and J ends were trimmed by 5 bases and 0 bases, with 8 bases remaining between them. The CDR3 DNA follows: TGCGCCAGCAGTTGGGGGTCAACTAATGAAAAACTGTTTTTT. It codes for CASSWGSTNEKLFF.

V is TRBV6-1 and J is TRBJ2-7; no reliable D call. Germline CDR1 and CDR2: MNHNS and SASEGT. Trimming pared 7 bases from V and 2 bases from J, leaving 12 bases between. This CDR3 has 13 residues. CDR3 coding DNA: TGTGCCAGCATTAGTTGGCTTCCCTACGAGCAGTACTTC. Amino acids: CASISWLPYEQYF.

V gene TRBV7-8 combines with J gene TRBJ2-2, with 11 bases identical to TRBD2. The V gene end was trimmed by 5 bases and the J gene end by 4 bases; junction bases not matched to a gene: 18. This CDR3 is 20 amino acids long. Germline V gene sequence: CDR1 SGHVS, CDR2 FQNEAQ. For the CDR3, the DNA is TGTGCCAGCAGCCCAAAACCAGGGAAGAGGCTAGCGGGGGGCACCGGGGAGCTGTTTTTT. Residues: CASSPKPGKRLAGGTGELFF.

Comment on this clone: The identical CDR3 is also encoded by other nucleotide sequences in the sample. The V gene is TRBV19, the J gene TRBJ2-6; unclear D gene. The CDR3 runs 14 residues. CDR1 LNHDA and CDR2 SQIVND come from the germline V gene (reference sequence). The V and J ends lost 1 base and 1 base respectively, with 2 bases between them. This CDR3 is CASSIGSGANVLTF. The CDR3, as DNA: TGTGCCAGTAGTATAGGATCTGGGGCCAACGTCCTGACTTTC.

CDR3 loop: CASSSGEATNEKLFF. CDR3 in DNA: TGCGCCAGCAGCAGCGGGGAAGCAACTAATGAAAAACTGTTTTTT. V is TRBV4-1 and J is TRBJ1-4; D remains ambiguous. Trimming cost V 5 bases and J 0 bases, with 10 bases left between them. Per germline, CDR1 MGHRA and CDR2 YSYEKL. The CDR3 contains 15 residues.

J is TRBJ2-5 and V is TRBV4-1; tentatively, D is TRBD2 (5 bases). Trimming left V 5 bases short and J 3 bases short, with 22 bases between. The CDR3 is made up of 17 amino acids. In germline, CDR1 is MGHRA, CDR2 YSYEKL. CDR3 DNA: TGCGCCAGCAGCTCCTGGGAGCTCGGGGTTGGGGAAGAGACCCAGTACTTC. Protein product: CASSSWELGVGEETQYF.

A word on this clone: Different DNA sequences within this sample yield the same CDR3. The chain joins TRBV19 to TRBJ2-1; 10 bases align to TRBD2. The CDR3 sequence is 16 residues long. From germline, CDR1 is LNHDA and CDR2 SQIVND (reference sequence). The V gene end was trimmed by 1 base and the J gene end by 3 bases; junction bases not matched to a gene: 3. The DNA for the CDR3 is TGTGCCAGTAGTATAGGAACTAGCGGGATCTACAATGAGCAGTTCTTC. This codes for CASSIGTSGIYNEQFF.

J is TRBJ1-3 and V is TRBV14; unclear D gene. The CDR3 consists of 14 residues. Per the germline V gene, CDR1 is SGHDN and CDR2 is FVKESK. V dropped 4 bases and J dropped 0 bases, with 7 bases sitting between them. CDR3 nucleotides: TGTGCCAGCAGCCCCCGACTCTCTGGAAACACCATATATTTT. Amino acid sequence: CASSPRLSGNTIYF.

The table lists this clone with a count of one. The J gene is TRBJ1-5, the V gene TRBV27; 7 bases match TRBD1. Germline V gene sequence: CDR1 MNHEY, CDR2 SMNVEV (reference sequence). Losses at the gene ends were 4 bases for V and 2 bases for J; bases not matched to a gene: 8. The CDR3 consists of 16 residues. CDR3 protein: CASSSRQGVGNQPQHF. The DNA of the CDR3 is TGTGCCAGCAGTTCGCGTCAGGGGGTTGGCAATCAGCCCCAGCATTTT.

This chain joins TRBV7-2 and TRBJ2-7; TRBD1 might be the D (5 bases). The germline CDR1 and CDR2 sequences are SGHTA and FQGNSA. Trimming took off 0 bases at V and 7 bases at J, with 7 bases between the two ends. The CDR3 is made up of 12 amino acids. The CDR3 coding sequence is TGTGCCAGCAGCTTAGCGTGGACAGAGCAGTACTTC. Residues: CASSLAWTEQYF.

This clone was recorded only once. DNA for the CDR3: TGTGCCAGCAGCTTGATCGGGGGACTGGACATTCAGTACTTC. As protein: CASSLIGGLDIQYF. This chain joins TRBV7-8 and TRBJ2-4; the D gene is possibly TRBD2 (6 bases). Looked up from germline, CDR1 is SGHVS and CDR2 is FQNEAQ. The CDR3 length is 14 residues. Trimming shortened V by 3 bases and J by 8 bases, and 14 bases separated the two germline ends.

V usage is TRBV10-3 and J usage is TRBJ1-5; D might be TRBD1 (6 bases). V dropped 3 bases and J dropped 7 bases, with 19 bases sitting between them. CDR1 and CDR2 (germline): ENHRY, SYGVKD. This CDR3 has 16 amino acids. CDR3 sequence reads: CAISDPTDSPWQPQHF. CDR3 nucleotides: TGTGCCATCAGTGATCCCACGGACAGCCCTTGGCAGCCCCAGCATTTT.

The V call is TRBV6-1, the J call TRBJ2-1; TRBD2 aligns across 14 bases. CDR1 and CDR2 from the germline V gene are MNHNS and SASEGT. The V and J ends lost 3 bases and 7 bases, in that order; junction bases with no gene match: 11. The CDR3 extends over 18 amino acids. The CDR3 DNA follows: TGTGCCAGCAGTGAGAGGCGGGGAGGGACTAGCGGGAGTAATGAGCAGTTCTTC. This gives the protein CASSERRGGTSGSNEQFF.

The chain has TRBV20-1 and TRBJ2-7; D remains ambiguous. Germline V gene sequence: CDR1 DFQATT, CDR2 SNEGSKA (reference sequence). Trimming left V 4 bases short and J 6 bases short, with 10 bases between. The CDR3 runs to 11 residues. Here the CDR3 DNA reads TGCAGTGCTAACCCCTATCCCGAGCAGTACTTC. Encoded protein: CSANPYPEQYF.

With regard to this clone: Other DNA sequences within the sample encode an identical CDR3. V gene TRBV5-1 combines with J gene TRBJ2-3, with D uncertain. Germline values: CDR1 SGHRS, CDR2 YFSETQ. V was trimmed by 0 bases and J by 6 bases, leaving 5 bases between them. The CDR3 totals 12 residues. This CDR3 reads CASSLELDTQYF. CDR3 nucleotide sequence: TGCGCCAGCAGCTTGGAACTCGATACGCAGTATTTT.

V and J are TRBV6-1 and TRBJ2-1; TRBD1 agrees at 7 bases. The CDR3 sequence is 15 residues long. V was clipped by 5 bases and J by 3 bases; unmatched bases: 7. Germline V gene lookup returns CDR1 MNHNS and CDR2 SASEGT. This CDR3 is CASSPGQSYYNEQFF. DNA for the CDR3: TGTGCCAGCAGTCCGGGACAGAGCTACTACAATGAGCAGTTCTTC.

This chain joins TRBV6-1 and TRBJ1-6, with D hard to call. V was shortened by 1 base and J by 5 bases, with 9 bases between the two germline ends. Per the germline V gene, CDR1 is MNHNS and CDR2 is SASEGT. The CDR3 runs to 15 residues. The CDR3, as DNA: TGTGCCAGCAGTGAAGGCCAGGATAATAATTCACCCCTCCACTTT. Its translation is CASSEGQDNNSPLHF.

The chain has TRBV5-1 and TRBJ2-7; possible D gene TRBD1, 5 bases. The CDR3 consists of 15 residues. Germline loops: CDR1 SGHRS, CDR2 YFSETQ. The V end lost 0 bases, the J end lost 6 bases, and 16 bases lay between the germline ends. In DNA form, the CDR3 reads TGCGCCAGCAGCTTGGGCAGGGAACTGCCCCGCGAGCAGTACTTC. Residues: CASSLGRELPREQYF.

This rearrangement joins TRBV16 to TRBJ2-3; D remains unclear. The CDR3 consists of 12 residues. V gave up 0 bases and J gave up 6 bases, with 4 bases separating them. From germline, CDR1 is KGHSY and CDR2 FQNENV. For the CDR3, the DNA is TGTGCCAGCAGCCAATCGGGGGATACGCAGTATTTT. Amino acid sequence: CASSQSGDTQYF.

Only one count was recorded for this clone. Since a much larger clone is just one base distant, this may be a read error. This specimen includes other DNA sequences encoding the same CDR3. This chain joins TRBV18 and TRBJ2-5, with D hard to call. The germline CDR1 and CDR2 sequences are KGHSH and LQKENI. The CDR3 spans 11 residues. Trimming took 4 bases from V and 0 from J, leaving 0 bases between them. CDR3 region: CASSHQETQYF. CDR3 bases: TGTGCCAGCTCACACCAAGAGACCCAGTACTTC.

This sequence joins TRBV5-4 and TRBJ2-5; TRBD1 matches at 7 bases. CDR1 is SGHNT and CDR2 is YYREEE in the germline V gene (reference sequence). Trimming took 3 bases from V and 4 from J; bases not matched to a gene: 6. This CDR3 region has 14 residues. In DNA, the CDR3 is TGTGCCAGCAGCTCAGGGGGTAGGTTAGAGACCCAGTACTTC. It encodes CASSSGGRLETQYF.

A remark on this clone: Distinct nucleotide sequences in the sample also encode this CDR3. CDR3 coding DNA: TGTGCCAGCAGTTACTCCAGCAATCAGCCCCAGCATTTT. It translates to CASSYSSNQPQHF. The chain employs TRBV6-5 and TRBJ1-5; D remains unclear. The V end lost 0 bases, the J end lost 1 base, and 1 base lay between the germline ends. Looked up from germline, CDR1 is MNHEY and CDR2 is SVGAGI. The CDR3 has 13 amino acids.

For this clone: This CDR3 is also generated by other DNA sequences in the sample. This rearrangement joins TRBV5-4 to TRBJ2-3; D is possibly TRBD2 (6 bases). CDR1 and CDR2 from the germline V gene are SGHNT and YYREEE (reference sequence). Trimming took 5 bases from V and 2 from J, leaving 12 bases between them. CDR3 size: 14 residues. The CDR3 is CASSLGGTTDTQYF. The CDR3 DNA reads TGTGCCAGCAGTCTTGGAGGGACCACAGATACGCAGTATTTT. Together with reference TRBV5-4 and TRBJ2-3, the CDR3 gives the full variable domain: ETGVTQSPTHLIKTRGQQVTLRCSSQSGHNTVSWYQQALGQGPQFIFQYYREEENGRGNFPPRFSGLQFPNYSSELNVNALELDDSALYLCASSLGGTTDTQYFGPGTRLTVL.

V usage is TRBV27 and J usage is TRBJ2-3; 7 bases fit TRBD1. Looked up from germline, CDR1 is MNHEY and CDR2 is SMNVEV (reference sequence). V lost 4 bases to trimming and J lost 2 bases; unmatched junction nucleotides: 6. The CDR3 is made up of 15 amino acids. CDR3 sequence (DNA): TGTGCCAGCAGTTCGGGACAGACTAACACAGATACGCAGTATTTT. Translated, it gives CASSSGQTNTDTQYF.